The T cell receptor beta chain under discussion was sequenced for a study of graft-versus-host responses after intestinal transplantation. Around 200,000 CFSE-labeled responder cells were plated with around 200,000 irradiated, violet-dye-labeled stimulator cells. This clone is classed as medium-sized. Only in-frame clones appear in the TCRdb table, and some are missing; sequencing was by immunoSEQ multiplex PCR. The table includes roughly 20,000 clones, roughly 44% detected once. Findings and limits, study-wide: Patients who carried graft-donor T cell macrochimerism also had high graft-versus-host to host-versus-graft clonal ratios in their allografts. Among circulating GvH clones, peak levels were associated with early post-transplant declines in HvG clones. GvH clones were found in recipient marrow; some appeared first in ileum or blood.

The sample here was alloreactive CD8+ T cells from a mixed lymphocyte reaction culture, taken before transplantation. The subset denotes: CFSE-low proliferating T cells sorted from approximately 6-day pre-transplant mixed lymphocyte reaction (GvH or HvG direction). The clonotype comes from a human patient who was an organ donor for intestinal transplantation.

The CDR3 spells CASSPGTEDYEQYF. The CDR3 nucleotides are TGTGCCAGCAGCCCCGGGACTGAAGACTACGAGCAGTACTTC. The chain recombines TRBV9 with TRBJ2-7, with D perhaps TRBD2 (6 bases). V lost 4 bases and J lost 3, with 14 bases in between. The germline CDR1 and CDR2 sequences are SGDLS and YYNGEE. The CDR3 contains 14 residues.